Included here is one TCR beta chain sequence, with context. Germline assignment: CDR1 LGHNA and CDR2 YNFKEQ. Between the trimmed V and J ends, which lost 0 bases and 2 bases, there was a span of 16 bases. This CDR3 region has 18 residues. This record comes from a study of blood T cell repertoires in COVID-19. Study summary: Spain, Italy and the United States supplied samples that represented acute and convalescent COVID-19. The analysed material was cDNA or gDNA that came from T cells, B-cell-depleted T cells, or PBMCs.

Source study methods: Amplification of reference gene primers was used by the study to estimate nucleated cell counts. Profiling relied on immunoSEQ multiplex PCR, and the TCRdb table lists in-frame clones only, not all of them. V, J and clone size derive from that table, while D and trimming were established from the DNA sequence. The table records 150,000 to 200,000 clones, about 85% of them present only once. Specimen: peripheral blood. This TCR came from a man aged 18 to 30 with acute or convalescent COVID-19. The rearrangement links TRBV4-2 to TRBJ2-2, with a weak D call TRBD1 (6 bases). CDR3 in DNA: TGTGCCAGCAGCCAAGATCTAATCACAGGGAAAAACACCGGGGAGCTGTTTTTT. Amino acid sequence: CASSQDLITGKNTGELFF.